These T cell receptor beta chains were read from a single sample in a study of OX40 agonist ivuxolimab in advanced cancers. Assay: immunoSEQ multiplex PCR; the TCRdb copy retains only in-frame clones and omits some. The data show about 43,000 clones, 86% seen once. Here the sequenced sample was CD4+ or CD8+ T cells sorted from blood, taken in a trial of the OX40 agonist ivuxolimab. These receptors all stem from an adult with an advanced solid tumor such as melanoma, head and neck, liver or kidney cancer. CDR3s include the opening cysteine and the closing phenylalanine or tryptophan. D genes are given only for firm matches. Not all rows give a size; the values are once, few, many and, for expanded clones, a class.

cdr3_nt: TGTGCCAGCAGTTATAAAGGGGCATATAGCAATCAGCCCCAGCATTTT; cdr3_aa: CASSYKGAYSNQPQHF; j_call: TRBJ1-5; clone_size: .; v_call: TRBV6-6; d_call: .
cdr3_nt: TGTGCCAGCAGCGCCCCTACCGGGACGGAACACAATGAGCAGTTCTTC; cdr3_aa: CASSAPTGTEHNEQFF; j_call: TRBJ2-1; clone_size: .; v_call: TRBV7-9; d_call: .
cdr3_nt: TGTGCCAGCAGCCCCGGGACAGCACCAACTAATGAAAAACTGTTTTTT; cdr3_aa: CASSPGTAPTNEKLFF; j_call: TRBJ1-4; clone_size: .; v_call: TRBV5-4; d_call: TRBD1
cdr3_nt: TGTGCCAGCAGCTTAAATATGGACACTGAAGCTTTCTTT; cdr3_aa: CASSLNMDTEAFF; j_call: TRBJ1-1; clone_size: .; v_call: TRBV7-3; d_call: .
cdr3_nt: TGTGCCACCAGGGACAGGGGTAAGTGGAGCAATCAGCCCCAGCATTTT; cdr3_aa: CATRDRGKWSNQPQHF; j_call: TRBJ1-5; clone_size: .; v_call: TRBV15; d_call: TRBD1
cdr3_nt: TGTGCCAGCAGTGAAGGGGGGGGAGGGGGACAGGACGTTTTCTTT; cdr3_aa: CASSEGGGGGQDVFF; j_call: TRBJ1-1; clone_size: .; v_call: TRBV2; d_call: TRBD1
cdr3_nt: TGTGCCAGCAGTTACTCGTACAGAGAGAACATTCAGTACTTC; cdr3_aa: CASSYSYRENIQYF; j_call: TRBJ2-4; clone_size: .; v_call: TRBV6-5; d_call: .
cdr3_nt: TGTGCCAGCAGCCTAGGGGCTCCCGGGGAAGGGGTGTTTTTT; cdr3_aa: CASSLGAPGEGVFF; j_call: TRBJ1-4; clone_size: .; v_call: TRBV4-2; d_call: .
cdr3_nt: TGCGCCAGCAGCCAATCGAGTACGGGGGCCTACGAGCAGTACTTC; cdr3_aa: CASSQSSTGAYEQYF; j_call: TRBJ2-7; clone_size: medium-sized; v_call: TRBV4-1; d_call: .
cdr3_nt: TGTGCCACCAGCAGAGATCGCGGGGGCCTTGTCTACAATGAGCAGTTCTTC; cdr3_aa: CATSRDRGGLVYNEQFF; j_call: TRBJ2-1; clone_size: .; v_call: TRBV15; d_call: .
cdr3_nt: TGTGCCAGCAGTAACAGGGGGGAAAACACTGAAGCTTTCTTT; cdr3_aa: CASSNRGENTEAFF; j_call: TRBJ1-1; clone_size: .; v_call: TRBV6-1; d_call: TRBD1
cdr3_nt: TGTGCCAGCAGCCCCAGACTAGCGGGAGGGTGGAATGAGCAGTTCTTC; cdr3_aa: CASSPRLAGGWNEQFF; j_call: TRBJ2-1; clone_size: .; v_call: TRBV5-5; d_call: TRBD2
cdr3_nt: TGTGCCAGCACCGTACTAGGGGACTCTAGCACAGATACGCAGTATTTT; cdr3_aa: CASTVLGDSSTDTQYF; j_call: TRBJ2-3; clone_size: .; v_call: TRBV7-9; d_call: .
cdr3_nt: TGTGCCAGCAGTTTACCCGGGGACAGGGGGGTACCGGATACGCAGTATTTT; cdr3_aa: CASSLPGDRGVPDTQYF; j_call: TRBJ2-3; clone_size: .; v_call: TRBV28; d_call: TRBD1
cdr3_nt: TGTGCCAGCAGCTTAGATTTTCGGGACAGGGGGCTGGGCGAGCAGTACTTC; cdr3_aa: CASSLDFRDRGLGEQYF; j_call: TRBJ2-7; clone_size: .; v_call: TRBV7-8; d_call: TRBD1
cdr3_nt: TGTGCCAGCAGTTACTCGAGAGGGTATCCCGGCGAGCAGTACTTC; cdr3_aa: CASSYSRGYPGEQYF; j_call: TRBJ2-7; clone_size: .; v_call: TRBV6-5; d_call: .
cdr3_nt: TGTGCCAGCAGTTACGTCGGCACTGAAGCTTTCTTT; cdr3_aa: CASSYVGTEAFF; j_call: TRBJ1-1; clone_size: few; v_call: TRBV6-5; d_call: .
cdr3_nt: TGTGCCACCAGCAGAGAGAGGGGTTATTCACCCCTCCACTTT; cdr3_aa: CATSRERGYSPLHF; j_call: TRBJ1-6; clone_size: .; v_call: TRBV15; d_call: .
cdr3_nt: TGTGCCAGCAGTTCCGAAGACAGGGGGGCGCCCCAGCATTTT; cdr3_aa: CASSSEDRGAPQHF; j_call: TRBJ1-5; clone_size: .; v_call: TRBV6-5; d_call: TRBD1
cdr3_nt: TGTGCCAGCAGCCCCGGACAGGGTTTATTGGGGTCCTACGAGCAGTACTTC; cdr3_aa: CASSPGQGLLGSYEQYF; j_call: TRBJ2-7; clone_size: .; v_call: TRBV7-8; d_call: TRBD1
cdr3_nt: TGTGCCAGCAGTAACGAGCGGGGCACTGAAGCTTTCTTT; cdr3_aa: CASSNERGTEAFF; j_call: TRBJ1-1; clone_size: .; v_call: TRBV6-5; d_call: .
cdr3_nt: TGTGCCAGCAGTGTGGGGACAGGGAGCACTGAAGCTTTCTTT; cdr3_aa: CASSVGTGSTEAFF; j_call: TRBJ1-1; clone_size: .; v_call: TRBV2; d_call: TRBD1
cdr3_nt: TGTGCCACCGCAGAGAGGGCGGGAGAGAAGCAGTACTTC; cdr3_aa: CATAERAGEKQYF; j_call: TRBJ2-7; clone_size: .; v_call: TRBV6-1; d_call: TRBD2
cdr3_nt: TGTGCCAGCAGCTTGGGCCCCAGTGACAATGAGCAGTTCTTC; cdr3_aa: CASSLGPSDNEQFF; j_call: TRBJ2-1; clone_size: .; v_call: TRBV11-3; d_call: .
cdr3_nt: TGTGCCAGCAGTTACCGTCTAGCGGGGAAAGAGACCCAGTACTTC; cdr3_aa: CASSYRLAGKETQYF; j_call: TRBJ2-5; clone_size: .; v_call: TRBV6-5; d_call: TRBD2
cdr3_nt: TGTGCCAGTAGTATACAGGGGGCGCGGACTGAAGCTTTCTTT; cdr3_aa: CASSIQGARTEAFF; j_call: TRBJ1-1; clone_size: .; v_call: TRBV19; d_call: TRBD1
cdr3_nt: TGTGCCAGCAGCCCTGTTATGCAGGGCAATCATGGCTACACCTTC; cdr3_aa: CASSPVMQGNHGYTF; j_call: TRBJ1-2; clone_size: .; v_call: TRBV7-9; d_call: .
cdr3_nt: TGTGCCAGCAGTACAGGGGGACAGCAAGAGACCCAGTACTTC; cdr3_aa: CASSTGGQQETQYF; j_call: TRBJ2-5; clone_size: .; v_call: TRBV9; d_call: TRBD1
cdr3_nt: TGTGCCAGCAGTTGGGACAGTCCAAATTCACCCCTCCACTTT; cdr3_aa: CASSWDSPNSPLHF; j_call: TRBJ1-6; clone_size: once; v_call: TRBV6-5; d_call: TRBD1
cdr3_nt: TGTGCCAGCAGTTTAGGACAGGGCACTGAAGCTTTCTTT; cdr3_aa: CASSLGQGTEAFF; j_call: TRBJ1-1; clone_size: .; v_call: TRBV14; d_call: TRBD1
cdr3_nt: TGTGCCAGCAGCTCCCAGTTAAACACCGGGGAGCTGTTTTTT; cdr3_aa: CASSSQLNTGELFF; j_call: TRBJ2-2; clone_size: few; v_call: TRBV11-2; d_call: .
cdr3_nt: TGTGCCAGCTCACTCCGGGACGGTAACTATGGCTACACCTTC; cdr3_aa: CASSLRDGNYGYTF; j_call: TRBJ1-2; clone_size: .; v_call: TRBV18; d_call: .
cdr3_nt: TGCAGCGCCGTTGACGACGGGTTCACTGAAGCTTTCTTT; cdr3_aa: CSAVDDGFTEAFF; j_call: TRBJ1-1; clone_size: .; v_call: TRBV29-1; d_call: .
cdr3_nt: TGTGCCAGCAGTTACTCCAAGGACGGGACTAAGCAGTACTTC; cdr3_aa: CASSYSKDGTKQYF; j_call: TRBJ2-7; clone_size: .; v_call: TRBV6-5; d_call: TRBD2
cdr3_nt: TGTGCCAGCAGTCCCCGACAGACCCTAATTGCTTTCTTT; cdr3_aa: CASSPRQTLIAFF; j_call: TRBJ1-1; clone_size: .; v_call: TRBV28; d_call: .
cdr3_nt: TGCGCCAGCAGTGAGTCGTCTAGCGTGGATGAGCAGTTCTTC; cdr3_aa: CASSESSSVDEQFF; j_call: TRBJ2-1; clone_size: .; v_call: TRBV10-1; d_call: .
cdr3_nt: TGCGCCAGCAGCTTGGCTAGCGCGACCTACAATGAGCAGTTCTTC; cdr3_aa: CASSLASATYNEQFF; j_call: TRBJ2-1; clone_size: .; v_call: TRBV5-1; d_call: .
cdr3_nt: TGTGCCAGCAGCGTCTCCGGGACAGGCTTTAATGAGCAGTTCTTC; cdr3_aa: CASSVSGTGFNEQFF; j_call: TRBJ2-1; clone_size: .; v_call: TRBV9; d_call: TRBD1
cdr3_nt: TGCGCCAGCAGCCAAGAAGTGGGGCTGACGGGGGAGACCCAGTACTTC; cdr3_aa: CASSQEVGLTGETQYF; j_call: TRBJ2-5; clone_size: .; v_call: TRBV4-1; d_call: .
cdr3_nt: TGCAGCGTTATTCTAGCGGCCCTCTCCTACAATGAGCAGTTCTTC; cdr3_aa: CSVILAALSYNEQFF; j_call: TRBJ2-1; clone_size: .; v_call: TRBV29-1; d_call: TRBD2
cdr3_nt: TGCGCCAGCAGCTTGCGTGGGGCGGGGAATGAGCAGTTCTTC; cdr3_aa: CASSLRGAGNEQFF; j_call: TRBJ2-1; clone_size: .; v_call: TRBV5-1; d_call: .
cdr3_nt: TGCAGTGCGAAGAGAGGGAATGAGCAGTTCTTC; cdr3_aa: CSAKRGNEQFF; j_call: TRBJ2-1; clone_size: .; v_call: TRBV20-1; d_call: .
cdr3_nt: TGCGCCAGCAGCTCCTGGGCCTCAAACACCGGGGAGCTGTTTTTT; cdr3_aa: CASSSWASNTGELFF; j_call: TRBJ2-2; clone_size: .; v_call: TRBV5-1; d_call: .
cdr3_nt: TGTGCCAGCGGTAACAGGTTACCCTACAATGAGCAGTTCTTC; cdr3_aa: CASGNRLPYNEQFF; j_call: TRBJ2-1; clone_size: .; v_call: TRBV28; d_call: .
cdr3_nt: TGTGCCAGCAGCTTGGCCAGCGGGGTGACCTACGAGCAGTACTTC; cdr3_aa: CASSLASGVTYEQYF; j_call: TRBJ2-7; clone_size: .; v_call: TRBV5-6; d_call: TRBD2
cdr3_nt: TGTGCCAGCTCACCAACCCTCGATGAGCAGTTCTTC; cdr3_aa: CASSPTLDEQFF; j_call: TRBJ2-1; clone_size: .; v_call: TRBV18; d_call: .
cdr3_nt: TGTGCCAGCAGTTTGAATTCTGGGGGTGTCGGGGAGCTGTTTTTT; cdr3_aa: CASSLNSGGVGELFF; j_call: TRBJ2-2; clone_size: .; v_call: TRBV6-5; d_call: .
cdr3_nt: TGTGCCAGCGGCTTCCGATACACAGATACGCAGTATTTT; cdr3_aa: CASGFRYTDTQYF; j_call: TRBJ2-3; clone_size: .; v_call: TRBV7-2; d_call: .
cdr3_nt: TGTGCCAGCAGCCCGAGGACAGGGGGCGACACCGGGGAGCTGTTTTTT; cdr3_aa: CASSPRTGGDTGELFF; j_call: TRBJ2-2; clone_size: .; v_call: TRBV7-9; d_call: TRBD1
cdr3_nt: TGCAGCGTTGCCTTTTCCTACAATGAGCAGTTCTTC; cdr3_aa: CSVAFSYNEQFF; j_call: TRBJ2-1; clone_size: .; v_call: TRBV29-1; d_call: .
cdr3_nt: TGTGCCAGCAGCCTTGAGTCCGGGGGGGCGGAGACCCAGTACTTC; cdr3_aa: CASSLESGGAETQYF; j_call: TRBJ2-5; clone_size: .; v_call: TRBV7-2; d_call: TRBD2
cdr3_nt: TGTGCCAGCAGCCCGGGACTAGCGGGATTTAATGAGCAGTTCTTC; cdr3_aa: CASSPGLAGFNEQFF; j_call: TRBJ2-1; clone_size: .; v_call: TRBV7-3; d_call: TRBD2
cdr3_nt: TGTGCCAGCTCACCTGGATTAGATTCTGAAGCTTTCTTT; cdr3_aa: CASSPGLDSEAFF; j_call: TRBJ1-1; clone_size: .; v_call: TRBV18; d_call: .
cdr3_nt: TGTGCCAGCAGTCACCGCCGGCTCGGGAGCAATCAGCCCCAGCATTTT; cdr3_aa: CASSHRRLGSNQPQHF; j_call: TRBJ1-5; clone_size: .; v_call: TRBV28; d_call: .
cdr3_nt: TGTGCCAGCAGCCCGGCGGTTGGGGACACTGAAGCTTTCTTT; cdr3_aa: CASSPAVGDTEAFF; j_call: TRBJ1-1; clone_size: .; v_call: TRBV7-9; d_call: .
cdr3_nt: TGTGCCAGCAGTGAGTACGGTACCCTAGCCAAAAACATTCAGTACTTC; cdr3_aa: CASSEYGTLAKNIQYF; j_call: TRBJ2-4; clone_size: .; v_call: TRBV2; d_call: .